The TCR beta chain under discussion was sequenced for a study of graft-versus-host responses after intestinal transplantation. On the study more broadly: Recipients were all induced with anti-thymocyte globulin, then given tacrolimus and steroids for 3 to 4 years.

In regard to this clone: Its target is not known.

Germline V gene sequence: CDR1 LNHNV, CDR2 YYDKDF (reference sequence). This CDR3 has 14 amino acids. V was shortened by 1 base and J by 6 bases, with 12 bases between the two germline ends. General study points: GvH clones were found in recipient marrow; some appeared first in ileum or blood.

The protocol was immunoSEQ multiplex PCR, while the TCRdb copy is restricted to in-frame clones and leaves out a portion. The sample carries about 120,000 clones, approximately 90% recorded once. The clonotype originates from a human donor who received an intestinal transplant. The rearrangement links TRBV15 to TRBJ1-1; tentatively, D is TRBD1 (6 bases). The sample in question was unstimulated CD4+ T cells sorted from spleen or lymph node cells, obtained before intestinal transplant. The CDR3, as DNA: TGTGCCACCAGCAGAGGGGCCTCAGGGGCTGAAGCTTTCTTT. It is translated as CATSRGASGAEAFF.